The source of this T cell receptor beta chain is a study of shared clonotypes between healthy human individuals. As for the study in general: The composition of the donors was a couple of women and a few men aged 18 to 49.

TCRdb keeps only in-frame clones here, not all; method: immunoSEQ multiplex PCR. The repertoire has 1.5 million to 1.9 million clones, 95% to 99% of them found once; the top ten carry about 0.42%. The healthy adult donors were HIV-negative and reported no recent acute infections or vaccinations. The V and J ends lost 4 bases and 3 bases respectively, with 13 bases between them. This CDR3 spans 14 amino acids. The V gene's germline CDR1 is SGHNT and CDR2 YYREEE (reference sequence). General observations from the study: Estimated richness was generally greater in naive than memory subsets.

As for this clone: Its antigen is not identified.

The specimen sequenced was naive CD4+ T cells sorted from blood. Specified subset: CD45RA+ positively selected. V gene TRBV5-4 combines with J gene TRBJ1-2; a possible D gene is TRBD1 (6 bases). This clonotype was sampled from a man aged 30-40 years in good health. In DNA, the CDR3 is TGTGCCAGCAGCCGAGGACAGATTGACTATGGCTACACCTTC. This codes for CASSRGQIDYGYTF.